The present entry profiles one TCR beta chain with its context. Antigen: not known. This entry is derived from a study of shared clonotypes between healthy human individuals. Study-wide results and caveats: As a rule, naive subsets had a larger estimated richness than memory subsets.

CD45RO-negative CD8 cells positively selected for CCR7 made up the naive population, which excluded terminally differentiated effector memory CD45RA+ cells. CDR1 and CDR2 from the germline V gene are MNHNS and SASEGT. Trimming cost V 7 bases and J 15 bases; bases outside gene matches: 5. The CDR3 covers 10 residues. It was across several immunoSEQ plates that each subset's genomic DNA was evenly split. TCRdb's copy holds only in-frame clones and misses some; the assay was immunoSEQ multiplex PCR. The profile shows about 2 million clones, 85% to 95% of them singletons. The chain is built from TRBV6-1 and TRBJ2-2; 7 bases align to TRBD1. Sequenced material: naive CD8+ T cells sorted from blood. This clonotype originated in a young man in good health. CDR3 DNA: TGTGCCAGCATACAGGGGCAGATGTTTTTT. Its translation: CASIQGQMFF.